This T cell receptor beta chain was identified in a study of shared clonotypes between healthy human individuals. As concerns this clone: The antigen remains undetermined.

Method: immunoSEQ multiplex PCR; TCRdb's copy keeps in-frame clones and lacks some. Of roughly 2.1 million clones listed, under 95% are singletons. Points from the study as a whole: Naive subsets generally exceeded memory subsets in estimated richness. A handful of donors showed sharing of approximately 5% of naive CD4 clonotypes.

The germline V gene encodes CDR1 SEHNR and CDR2 FQNEAQ (reference sequence). The CDR3 consists of 15 residues. V lost 5 bases and J 5 bases, leaving 16 bases between the germline ends. Naive CD8 cells, CD45RO-negative and positively selected for CCR7, excluded terminally differentiated effector memory CD45RA+ cells. The V gene is TRBV7-9, the J gene TRBJ2-1, with D possibly TRBD2 on 6 matching bases. The receptor's source is a man aged 18-30 years in good health. Some clones in this sample may be carry-over from other donors' samples. Sequenced material: naive CD8+ T cells from PBMCs. The CDR3 reads CASSPRGGMNNEQFF. The CDR3 nucleotides read TGTGCCAGCAGCCCGCGGGGTGGAATGAACAATGAGCAGTTCTTC.